These 25 T cell receptor beta chains were all obtained from the same sample, sequenced in a study of patients and donors after allogeneic stem cell transplantation. TCRdb called the RT-PCR reads again in MiXCR, with one record for every CDR3 protein. The sample consists of over 350,000 distinct CDR3 sequences, more than 15% of them appearing once. Sequencing input: blood, either unsorted or a sorted T cell fraction (not recorded which). The receptors originated from a human donor who was either an allogeneic HSCT recipient or a stem cell or donor lymphocyte infusion donor (not recorded which). It is not recorded whose cells these are; they may come from a transplant donor.

This clonotype was seen more than once but under ten times. The chain combines TRBV12-3 or TRBV12-4 with TRBJ2-7; 8 positions match TRBD2. Trimming took 5 bases from V and 2 from J; bases not matched to a gene: 11. The CDR3 loop spans 16 amino acids. CDR3 amino acids: CASSRSAGEVPYEQYF. In DNA form, the CDR3 reads TGTGCCAGCAGTAGATCAGCGGGAGAAGTCCCCTACGAGCAGTACTTC.

This sequence joins TRBV4-2 and TRBJ2-3; 9 positions agree with TRBD2. Germline CDR1 LGHNA, CDR2 YNFKEQ. V was pared by 0 bases and J by 0 bases, with 7 bases of the junction left unmatched. This CDR3 comprises 18 residues. CDR3 amino acids: CASSQDSLAGTSTDTQYF. CDR3 bases: TGTGCCAGCAGCCAAGATTCCCTAGCGGGGACTAGCACAGATACGCAGTATTTT.

In its sample, this clonotype was seen many times. V and J are TRBV2 and TRBJ1-2; unclear D gene. Trimming stripped 1 base from V and 6 bases from J, with 3 bases between. The V gene's germline CDR1 is SNHLY and CDR2 FYNNEI. This CDR3 has 11 amino acids. CDR3 protein: CASSEGDGYTF. CDR3 nucleotide sequence: TGTGCCAGCAGTGAAGGGGATGGCTACACCTTC.

In its sample, this clonotype was seen a few times. The V and J genes are TRBV7-3 and TRBJ1-2; tentatively, D is TRBD1 (6 bases). This CDR3 region has 13 residues. Germline V gene data show CDR1 as SGHTA and CDR2 as FQGTGA. The V end was cut by 1 base, the J end by 6 bases, with 9 bases between. The CDR3 loop is CASSLKGHHGYTF. Here the CDR3 DNA reads TGTGCCAGCAGCTTAAAGGGACACCATGGCTACACCTTC.

This rearrangement joins TRBV20-1 to TRBJ1-1; D not certain. This CDR3 comprises 12 residues. V shed 3 bases and J shed 1 base, with 6 bases lying between them. CDR1 is DFQATT and CDR2 is SNEGSKA in the germline V gene (reference sequence). The CDR3 DNA reads TGCAGTGCTAGTCCAAAGAACACTGAAGCTTTCTTT. This sequence encodes CSASPKNTEAFF.

This rearrangement joins TRBV13 to TRBJ2-3; 9 nucleotides match TRBD2. Germline CDR1 is PRHDT and CDR2 is FYEKMQ (reference sequence). After removal of 5 bases from V and 5 bases from J, the junction contained 11 bases not matched to a gene. The CDR3 consists of 16 residues. The CDR3: CASSAQLAGRGDTQYF. The CDR3, as DNA: TGTGCCAGCAGCGCGCAACTAGCGGGTAGGGGAGATACGCAGTATTTT.

This chain joins TRBV20-1 and TRBJ1-5; possible D gene TRBD1, 6 bases. V lost 0 bases and J 10 bases, leaving 13 bases between the germline ends. Per germline, CDR1 DFQATT and CDR2 SNEGSKA (reference sequence). This CDR3 spans 13 amino acids. The CDR3 loop reads CSAREGARKPQHF. The CDR3 nucleotides are TGCAGTGCTAGAGAGGGGGCCCGAAAACCCCAGCATTTT.

The rearrangement uses TRBV9 and TRBJ2-5; D uncertain. Germline-derived CDR1 and CDR2 are SGDLS and YYNGEE. There are 14 residues in the CDR3. The V end was cut by 4 bases, the J end by 4 bases, with 14 bases between. The CDR3 protein is CASSPLDGRETQYF. CDR3 nucleotide sequence: TGTGCCAGCAGCCCCTTAGACGGACGAGAGACCCAGTACTTC. The variable domain in full, completed from reference TRBV9 and TRBJ2-5, reads DSGVTQTPKHLITATGQRVTLRCSPRSGDLSVYWYQQSLDQGLQFLIQYYNGEERAKGNILERFSAQQFPDLHSELNLSSLELGDSALYFCASSPLDGRETQYFGPGTRLLVL.

This clonotype showed up many times. The chain couples TRBV12-3 or TRBV12-4 to TRBJ2-7; D possibly uses TRBD1 or TRBD2 (5 bases each). CDR3 length: 16 residues. The germline V and J ends were trimmed by 2 bases and 1 base, with 15 bases remaining between them. CDR3 sequence: CASSLYGFGGSYEQYF. DNA for the CDR3: TGTGCCAGCAGTTTATATGGATTTGGGGGTTCCTACGAGCAGTACTTC.

This clonotype was seen a handful of times. The chain recombines TRBV11-3 with TRBJ2-2; D unresolved. This CDR3 has 14 residues. V gave up 0 bases and J gave up 3 bases, with 5 bases separating them. Germline CDR1 SGHNT, CDR2 YENEEA. The CDR3, as DNA: TGTGCCAGCAGCTTAGACCTAGACACCGGGGAGCTGTTTTTT. Amino acids: CASSLDLDTGELFF. Together with reference TRBV11-3 and TRBJ2-2, the CDR3 gives the full variable domain: EAGVVQSPRYKIIEKKQPVAFWCNPISGHNTLYWYLQNLGQGPELLIRYENEEAVDDSQLPKDRFSAERLKGVDSTLKIQPAELGDSAVYLCASSLDLDTGELFFGEGSRLTVL.

V usage is TRBV10-3 and J usage is TRBJ2-7; D not certain. The CDR3 contains 14 residues. V was cut by 9 bases and J by 0 bases, with 15 bases left in between. Germline lookup yields CDR1 ENHRY and CDR2 SYGVKD. The CDR3 reads CAIRHSRSSYEQYF. The CDR3 nucleotides are TGTGCCATACGACACAGTCGTTCCTCCTACGAGCAGTACTTC.

As DNA, the CDR3 is TGTGCCAGCAGCTCAAACCCCCTATTACAATACAATGAGCAGTTCTTC. This translates into CASSSNPLLQYNEQFF. This chain connects TRBV7-9 to TRBJ2-1; no reliable D call. The CDR3 runs 16 residues. Germline loops: CDR1 SEHNR, CDR2 FQNEAQ (reference sequence). V lost 4 bases and J lost 4, with 17 bases in between.

This clonotype occurred many times. The chain has TRBV4-3 and TRBJ2-3; 7 bases are a match to TRBD2. The V gene's germline CDR1 is LGHNA and CDR2 YSLEER. The trim removed 4 bases at V and 2 bases at J, leaving 3 bases unmatched. The CDR3 runs to 14 residues. CDR3 in amino acids: CASSRSGVTDTQYF. In DNA, the CDR3 is TGCGCCAGCAGCCGCAGCGGGGTCACAGATACGCAGTATTTT.

This chain's CDR3 is CASSYSWLAREGDTQYF. The CDR3 bases are TGTGCCAGCAGTTACTCATGGCTAGCGAGAGAAGGAGATACGCAGTATTTT. The chain combines TRBV6-5 with TRBJ2-3; the D gene is possibly TRBD2 (6 bases). Germline V gives CDR1 MNHEY, CDR2 SVGAGI. This CDR3 region has 17 residues. V gave up 0 bases and J gave up 5 bases, with 18 bases separating them.

This clonotype was counted between two and nine times. The V and J genes are TRBV6-2 or TRBV6-3 and TRBJ2-5; 8 nucleotides agree with TRBD1. The CDR3 spans 16 residues. V lost 3 bases, J lost 2 bases, and 8 bases stayed unmatched. CDR1 and CDR2 from the germline V gene are MNHEY and SVGEGT. CDR3 DNA: TGTGCCAGCAGTTATAAGGACAGGGCCCATCAAGAGACCCAGTACTTC. Its protein is CASSYKDRAHQETQYF.

V usage is TRBV7-9 and J usage is TRBJ1-1, with 10 bases aligning to TRBD1. The CDR3 length is 16 residues. CDR1 is SEHNR, CDR2 FQNEAQ, per germline (reference sequence). V gave up 1 base and J gave up 3 bases; unmatched junction bases: 5. The CDR3 DNA is TGTGCCAGCAGCTTAGGGACAGGGGGAGTGCACACTGAAGCTTTCTTT. Protein: CASSLGTGGVHTEAFF.

This sequence joins TRBV7-9 and TRBJ2-5; D unresolved. The germline V gene has CDR1 SEHNR and CDR2 FQNEAQ (reference sequence). The CDR3 sequence is 15 residues long. Between the trimmed V and J ends, which lost 5 bases and 5 bases, there was a span of 18 bases. The CDR3 protein is CASSNSNGEDETQYF. As DNA, the CDR3 is TGTGCCAGCAGCAATTCTAACGGAGAGGACGAGACCCAGTACTTC.

The sample holds a few counts of this clonotype. The CDR3 DNA follows: TGTGCCAGCAACTTTGGAAACACCATATATTTT. Its translation is CASNFGNTIYF. The chain links TRBV12-3 or TRBV12-4 to TRBJ1-3; no clear D gene. V was trimmed by 7 bases and J by 3 bases, leaving 4 bases between them. The CDR3 covers 11 residues.

This clonotype turned up a few times. The chain combines TRBV6-1 with TRBJ2-5; weak D call: TRBD2 (6 bases). CDR3 length equals 15 residues. V lost 7 bases to trimming and J lost 2 bases, with 17 bases between them. The germline V gene encodes CDR1 MNHNS and CDR2 SASEGT. The CDR3 coding sequence is TGTGCCAGCACTTTCATCGGGGGTTGGCAAGAGACCCAGTACTTC. As protein: CASTFIGGWQETQYF.

This clonotype was counted only a few times. The chain joins TRBV6-1 to TRBJ2-3, with D hard to call. Per germline, CDR1 MNHNS and CDR2 SASEGT. This CDR3 is 14 amino acids long. V was cut by 5 bases and J by 0 bases, with 9 bases left in between. The CDR3 DNA follows: TGTGCCAGCAGTACTGGACGGAGCACAGATACGCAGTATTTT. It specifies CASSTGRSTDTQYF.

The V call is TRBV12-3 or TRBV12-4, the J call TRBJ2-2; D may match TRBD1 or TRBD2 (5 bases each). V lost 6 bases and J lost 4, with 15 bases in between. The length of the CDR3 is 15 residues. The CDR3 bases are TGTGCCAGCAGCCCCGGGGCTATCTTCACCGGGGAGCTGTTTTTT. Its protein product is CASSPGAIFTGELFF.

There are a few counts of this clonotype. The chain uses TRBV30 and TRBJ2-5; 7 bases line up with TRBD2. The V and J ends lost 0 bases and 4 bases, in that order; junction bases with no gene match: 8. Germline-derived CDR1 and CDR2 are GTSNPN and SVGIG (reference sequence). The CDR3 runs 15 residues. CDR3 sequence (DNA): TGTGCCTGGAGTGTAGGTCTACCGGGGGGAGAGACCCAGTACTTC. Translation: CAWSVGLPGGETQYF.

This clonotype occurred a few times. The gene calls are TRBV24-1 and TRBJ2-7; D is unresolved. The length of the CDR3 is 14 residues. Germline CDR1 reads KGHDR; CDR2 reads SFDVKD. Trimming left V 3 bases short and J 2 bases short, with 10 bases between. CDR3 sequence: CATSDPTVPYEQYF. The CDR3 coding sequence is TGTGCCACCAGTGATCCGACTGTACCCTACGAGCAGTACTTC.

There are a few counts of this clonotype. The CDR3 region has the DNA TGTGCCAGCAGTTACGGTTCTAGCGGAATACAAGAGACCCAGTACTTC. This codes for CASSYGSSGIQETQYF. The chain recombines TRBV6-5 with TRBJ2-5; 7 bases are shared with TRBD2. Per the germline V gene, CDR1 is MNHEY and CDR2 is SVGAGI. Unmatched junction bases numbered 8, after V lost 2 bases and J lost 2 bases. This CDR3 has 16 residues.

This clonotype was detected a few times. The chain joins TRBV4-1 to TRBJ2-7, with D unclear. V was clipped by 3 bases and J by 0 bases, with 9 bases between them. The CDR3 consists of 14 residues. Germline V gene sequence: CDR1 MGHRA, CDR2 YSYEKL. CDR3 in amino acids: CASSQSGLSYEQYF. CDR3 DNA sequence: TGCGCCAGCAGCCAGTCCGGGCTCTCCTACGAGCAGTACTTC.